These 32 T cell receptor beta chains share one sample of origin, sequenced in a study of T cell repertoires in cytomegalovirus infection. TCRdb independently ran MiXCR on the reads; one entry per CDR3 protein. Of about 140,000 distinct CDR3 sequences listed, about 6.1% are singletons. The sequenced material came from PBMCs. These TCRs come from a human donor in good health (CMV status not recorded). Some clones in this sample may be carry-over from other donors' samples.

This clonotype was recorded at least ten times. The chain is built from TRBV20-1 and TRBJ1-1, with 8 nucleotides matching TRBD1. Germline CDR1 is DFQATT and CDR2 is SNEGSKA (reference sequence). V shed 2 bases and J 3 bases; nucleotides not matched to a gene: 17. The CDR3 consists of 18 residues. CDR3 DNA: TGCAGTGCTAGATTGGGGGGACAGGACCTCCTTGTGGACACTGAAGCTTTCTTT. Amino acid sequence: CSARLGGQDLLVDTEAFF.

DNA for the CDR3: TGTGCCAGCAACCTGCCAGGACCCGGGAGCAATCAGCCCCAGCATTTT. Its protein product is CASNLPGPGSNQPQHF. The chain combines TRBV28 with TRBJ1-5; D gene uncertain. The CDR3 covers 16 residues. Germline V gives CDR1 MDHEN, CDR2 SYDVKM. Trimming removed 7 bases at V and 1 base at J, with 17 bases between.

This clonotype was seen more than once but under ten times. The chain links TRBV29-1 to TRBJ2-1, with 10 bases aligning to TRBD1. The CDR3 sequence is 15 residues long. After removal of 7 bases from V and 8 bases from J, the junction contained 14 bases not matched to a gene. Germline loops: CDR1 SQVTM, CDR2 ANQGSEA. Here the CDR3 reads CSANLRTGGTDEQFF. Written as DNA, the CDR3 is TGCAGCGCTAATCTCCGGACAGGGGGGACGGATGAGCAGTTCTTC.

At least ten counts were recorded for this clonotype. The chain employs TRBV27 and TRBJ2-3; D is uncertain. The CDR3 is 14 amino acids. V shed 3 bases and J shed 3 bases, with 10 bases lying between them. Looked up from germline, CDR1 is MNHEY and CDR2 is SMNVEV (reference sequence). CDR3 in amino acids: CASSFGRNTDTQYF. The DNA for the CDR3 is TGTGCCAGCAGTTTCGGGCGGAATACAGATACGCAGTATTTT.

This clonotype was counted a few times. The rearrangement uses TRBV6-5 and TRBJ2-7, with D perhaps matching TRBD2 (7 bases). Germline CDR1 reads MNHEY; CDR2 reads SVGAGI. The CDR3 totals 18 residues. Trimming shortened V by 5 bases and J by 3 bases, and 26 bases separated the two germline ends. As DNA, the CDR3 is TGTGCCAGCAGTCCTCTAAGGGGGGGGGTTCTCCCTGTCTACGAGCAGTACTTC. It is translated as CASSPLRGGVLPVYEQYF.

This clonotype was seen at least ten times. The CDR3 nucleotides read TGTGCCAGCAGCTACCATTCCGGGACTAGCGGGGGCCGTCTCAATGAGCAGTTCTTC. Translation: CASSYHSGTSGGRLNEQFF. The V gene is TRBV7-2, the J gene TRBJ2-1, with TRBD2 identical over 14 bases. Trimming took 4 bases from V and 6 from J; bases not matched to a gene: 14. The CDR3 length is 19 residues. Germline lookup yields CDR1 SGHTA and CDR2 FQGNSA.

The sample holds many counts of this clonotype. The genes are TRBV5-5 and TRBJ2-5, with TRBD1 as a possible D gene (6 bases). The V and J ends lost 6 bases and 1 base respectively, with 10 bases between them. CDR1 and CDR2 from the germline V gene are SGHKS and YYEKEE (reference sequence). The CDR3 has 13 amino acids. DNA for the CDR3: TGTGCCAGCATCCGGGACACCCAAGAGACCCAGTACTTC. Translation: CASIRDTQETQYF.

This chain uses TRBV19 with TRBJ2-3, with D possibly being TRBD1 (6 bases). Germline CDR1 and CDR2: LNHDA and SQIVND (reference sequence). Trimming cost V 7 bases and J 0 bases, with 14 bases left between them. The CDR3 is 15 residues long. In DNA, the CDR3 is TGTGCCAGTACCCCAGGGGATCCCAGCACAGATACGCAGTATTTT. As protein: CASTPGDPSTDTQYF.

The table lists this clonotype with many counts. The rearrangement uses TRBV7-2 and TRBJ2-2; D ambiguous. The CDR3 has 14 amino acids. V was pared by 7 bases and J by 4 bases, with 13 bases between. Germline values: CDR1 SGHTA, CDR2 FQGNSA. The CDR3 DNA follows: TGTGCCAGCACCATCCAGAAAACCACCGGGGAGCTGTTTTTT. It is translated as CASTIQKTTGELFF.

In its sample, this clonotype was seen many times. This rearrangement joins TRBV10-2 to TRBJ1-2; 7 nucleotides agree with TRBD1. The CDR3 sequence is 16 residues long. The V gene's germline CDR1 is WSHSY and CDR2 SAAADI. V dropped 2 bases and J dropped 0; count of bases not matched to a gene: 6. The CDR3 DNA follows: TGCGCCAGCAGTGAGCGTGACAGGGACCCTAACTATGGCTACACCTTC. Its translation: CASSERDRDPNYGYTF.

The J gene is TRBJ2-7, the V gene TRBV2, with D perhaps TRBD1 (5 bases). V lost 7 bases and J 6 bases, leaving 16 bases between the germline ends. Germline V lookup: CDR1 SNHLY, CDR2 FYNNEI. The CDR3 spans 13 residues. The CDR3 nucleotides are TGTGCCAGCATCAGGGCTCGAACCGGCGAGCAGTACTTC. This gives the protein CASIRARTGEQYF.

The rearrangement joins TRBV12-3 or TRBV12-4 to TRBJ1-5; D perhaps matches TRBD1 (6 bases). Deletions cut 6 bases from V and 4 bases from J, with 19 bases between. The CDR3 runs to 16 residues. In DNA, the CDR3 is TGTGCCAGCAGCCGGAGTTCGGGGGGCGTAAATCAGCCCCAGCATTTT. Residues: CASSRSSGGVNQPQHF.

This clonotype was seen at least ten times. The chain links TRBV7-9 to TRBJ1-4; D not certain. The length of the CDR3 is 15 residues. V lost 3 bases, J lost 5 bases, and 13 bases lay in between. Germline CDR1 and CDR2: SEHNR and FQNEAQ (reference sequence). Here the CDR3 reads CASSFPLGENEKLFF. CDR3 coding DNA: TGTGCCAGCAGCTTCCCTTTGGGTGAGAATGAAAAACTGTTTTTT.

This clonotype occurred a few times. The V call is TRBV19, the J call TRBJ2-1; weak D call: TRBD1 (6 bases). The CDR3 covers 18 residues. Germline V gene data show CDR1 as LNHDA and CDR2 as SQIVND (reference sequence). V lost 4 bases, J lost 0 bases, and 19 bases lay in between. The CDR3 is CASSRWTAREASYNEQFF. Written as DNA, the CDR3 is TGTGCCAGTAGTAGATGGACAGCCAGAGAGGCCTCCTACAATGAGCAGTTCTTC.

In its sample, this clonotype was seen many times. The V gene is TRBV7-2, the J gene TRBJ1-6; D call uncertain. V lost 6 bases and J lost 7, with 16 bases in between. The CDR3 is 15 amino acids. Germline V gives CDR1 SGHTA, CDR2 FQGNSA. This chain's CDR3 is CASRTDRGGNSPLHF. DNA of the CDR3: TGTGCCAGCAGAACGGACCGAGGAGGGAATTCACCCCTCCACTTT.

This clonotype was found many times. The chain combines TRBV6-1 with TRBJ1-5, with 9 bases matching TRBD1. Germline values: CDR1 MNHNS, CDR2 SASEGT. The CDR3 has 15 residues. V trimming: 4 bases; J trimming: 4 bases; junction bases outside the gene matches: 5. CDR3 protein: CASSAGQGRNQPQHF. CDR3 DNA: TGTGCCAGCAGTGCGGGACAGGGTCGGAATCAGCCCCAGCATTTT.

This clonotype was seen ten or more times. The rearrangement uses TRBV28 and TRBJ2-1; 11 nucleotides agree with TRBD2. The CDR3 covers 16 residues. From germline, CDR1 is MDHEN and CDR2 SYDVKM. The V segment lost 3 bases and the J segment 2 bases; nucleotides outside the gene matches: 3. Here the CDR3 reads CASSFHSGGAYNEQFF. The CDR3 DNA follows: TGTGCCAGCAGTTTTCATAGCGGGGGGGCCTACAATGAGCAGTTCTTC.

Many counts were recorded for this clonotype. This chain joins TRBV7-2 and TRBJ1-5, with D unresolved. The V end lost 1 base, the J end lost 3 bases, and 7 bases lay between the germline ends. Looked up from germline, CDR1 is SGHTA and CDR2 is FQGNSA. This CDR3 region has 14 residues. The DNA for the CDR3 is TGTGCCAGCAGCTTAGGGGGTGCCAATCAGCCCCAGCATTTT. Translated: CASSLGGANQPQHF.

The gene calls are TRBV29-1 and TRBJ1-3, with 9 bases lining up with TRBD1. The CDR3 length is 15 residues. The V segment lost 5 bases and the J segment 4 bases; nucleotides outside the gene matches: 9. Germline assignment: CDR1 SQVTM and CDR2 ANQGSEA. The CDR3 DNA reads TGCAGCGTTTCTCCGGGACAGGGTACCGGAAACACCATATATTTT. Amino acids: CSVSPGQGTGNTIYF.

The DNA for the CDR3 is TGTGCCAGCGGGCAGCCCCAGCATTTT. Amino acid sequence: CASGQPQHF. This sequence joins TRBV27 and TRBJ1-5; D call uncertain. CDR3 length equals 9 residues. V was cut by 8 bases and J by 7 bases, with 3 bases left in between. Germline CDR1 MNHEY, CDR2 SMNVEV (reference sequence).

The chain joins TRBV20-1 to TRBJ2-3, with D perhaps TRBD1 (7 bases). Per the germline V gene, CDR1 is DFQATT and CDR2 is SNEGSKA (reference sequence). Trimming took 6 bases from V and 2 from J, leaving 18 bases between them. The CDR3 extends over 15 amino acids. CDR3 in amino acids: CSARPGGFLTDTQYF. The DNA of the CDR3 is TGCAGTGCCAGACCAGGGGGGTTTCTCACAGATACGCAGTATTTT.

This clonotype was counted at least ten times. The V call is TRBV10-3, the J call TRBJ1-1, with D uncertain. The CDR3 sequence is 11 residues long. Germline-derived CDR1 and CDR2 are ENHRY and SYGVKD. With 9 bases removed from V and 0 bases from J, the gap between germline ends came to 5 bases. In DNA, the CDR3 is TGTGCCATTAAATTGAACACTGAAGCTTTCTTT. Its translation is CAIKLNTEAFF.

Many counts were recorded for this clonotype. This chain connects TRBV7-2 to TRBJ2-5; D tentatively fits TRBD1 or TRBD2 (6 bases each). Germline CDR1 is SGHTA and CDR2 is FQGNSA. The CDR3 sequence is 15 residues long. V was trimmed by 5 bases and J by 2 bases, leaving 15 bases between them. CDR3 sequence reads: CASSGGPWVQETQYF. CDR3 nucleotides: TGTGCCAGCAGCGGGGGGCCGTGGGTACAAGAGACCCAGTACTTC. Together with reference TRBV7-2 and TRBJ2-5, the CDR3 gives the full variable domain: GAGVSQSPSNKVTEKGKDVELRCDPISGHTALYWYRQSLGQGLEFLIYFQGNSAPDKSGLPSDRFSAERTGGSVSTLTIQRTQQEDSAVYLCASSGGPWVQETQYFGPGTRLLVL.

This clonotype has a count of ten or more. V and J are TRBV25-1 and TRBJ1-1, with D possibly matching TRBD1 (5 bases). This CDR3 spans 13 amino acids. The V and J ends lost 4 bases and 1 base respectively, with 7 bases between them. Per germline, CDR1 MGHDK and CDR2 SYGVNS. The CDR3 loop is CASSAGGNTEAFF. The CDR3 coding sequence is TGTGCCAGCAGTGCGGGGGGGAACACTGAAGCTTTCTTT.

This clonotype was observed a few times. The chain couples TRBV19 to TRBJ2-1; tentative D call: TRBD1 (5 bases). This CDR3 has 18 residues. Trimming left V 6 bases short and J 2 bases short, with 23 bases between. The germline V gene encodes CDR1 LNHDA and CDR2 SQIVND (reference sequence). The DNA of the CDR3 is TGTGCCAGTAGGCCTGACATGGGGCCCGGGTCAGCCTACAATGAGCAGTTCTTC. It is translated as CASRPDMGPGSAYNEQFF.

The rearrangement links TRBV24-1 to TRBJ2-3; TRBD1 agrees at 7 bases. The CDR3 runs to 16 residues. Germline V gene data show CDR1 as KGHDR and CDR2 as SFDVKD. Trimming at V came to 4 bases and at J to 2 bases, leaving 8 bases not matched to a gene. CDR3 in amino acids: CATSDSGTDYTDTQYF. As DNA, the CDR3 is TGTGCCACCAGTGACTCCGGGACAGATTACACAGATACGCAGTATTTT.

This chain joins TRBV20-1 and TRBJ2-1; D gene ambiguous. V lost 5 bases, J lost 5 bases, and 13 bases lay in between. CDR3 length equals 13 residues. Germline loops: CDR1 DFQATT, CDR2 SNEGSKA (reference sequence). The CDR3, as DNA: TGCAGTGCTCCGGTAGAGGTAGACAATGAGCAGTTCTTC. This translates into CSAPVEVDNEQFF.

The chain combines TRBV7-2 with TRBJ2-3, with a tentative D call TRBD2 (5 bases). CDR3 length: 15 amino acids. V lost 5 bases to trimming and J lost 5 bases, with 17 bases between them. Germline CDR1 and CDR2: SGHTA and FQGNSA. CDR3 coding DNA: TGTGCCAGCAGCGGCCGTAGCGAGTGGGGAGATACGCAGTATTTT. It yields the protein CASSGRSEWGDTQYF.

This clonotype was seen at least ten times. J is TRBJ2-3 and V is TRBV7-2, with TRBD1 matching 7 bases. J gave up 5 bases and V 5 bases, and 1 base lay outside the gene matches. The CDR3 consists of 12 residues. Looked up from germline, CDR1 is SGHTA and CDR2 is FQGNSA. CDR3 protein: CASSQGVDTQYF. The CDR3 DNA sequence: TGTGCCAGCAGCCAGGGGGTAGATACGCAGTATTTT.

This clonotype came up many times. The gene calls are TRBV10-3 and TRBJ2-5; D unclear. From germline, CDR1 is ENHRY and CDR2 SYGVKD. V was cut by 3 bases and J by 1 base, with 9 bases left in between. The CDR3 is 14 amino acids. Here the CDR3 reads CAISDTAGQETQYF. CDR3 nucleotide sequence: TGTGCCATCAGTGATACAGCCGGCCAAGAGACCCAGTACTTC.

The chain has TRBV11-2 and TRBJ2-3; no definite D call. The ends were cut back, 2 bases at V and 6 bases at J, with 12 bases in the middle. CDR3 size: 14 residues. Germline V gene lookup returns CDR1 SGHAT and CDR2 FQNNGV. CDR3 amino acids: CASSLQYGADTQYF. CDR3 nucleotides: TGTGCCAGCAGCTTACAGTACGGCGCCGATACGCAGTATTTT.

This clonotype was observed many times. The chain employs TRBV7-2 and TRBJ1-6; 7 bases line up with TRBD1. Germline V gene sequence: CDR1 SGHTA, CDR2 FQGNSA. This CDR3 is 15 amino acids long. V was pared by 1 base and J by 7 bases, with 4 bases of the junction left unmatched. The CDR3 nucleotides are TGTGCCAGCAGCTTAGAGGGACAGAGGAATTCACCCCTCCACTTT. Protein: CASSLEGQRNSPLHF. The complete variable domain, with remaining parts taken from reference TRBV7-2 and TRBJ1-6, reads GAGVSQSPSNKVTEKGKDVELRCDPISGHTALYWYRQSLGQGLEFLIYFQGNSAPDKSGLPSDRFSAERTGGSVSTLTIQRTQQEDSAVYLCASSLEGQRNSPLHFGNGTRLTVT.